The clone carrying this T cell receptor beta chain was seen more than once but under ten times. The antigen is not known. In germline, CDR1 is MGHDK, CDR2 SYGVNS. The length of the CDR3 is 14 residues. V lost 3 bases and J 6 bases, leaving 11 bases between the germline ends. The sample comes from a study of T cell repertoires in cytomegalovirus infection. Across the whole study: CMV epitopes in the study were HLA-C-restricted (recently identified) and HLA-B-restricted (well studied). Public signatures in TCR beta pointed to CMV infection and matching HLA type.

General study points: Clonotype analysis showed dominance of the ex vivo response by HLA-C-restricted CMV-specific TCR beta clonotypes. Totalled public TCR beta family frequency picked out people who carried CMV plus the relevant HLA.

Using its own MiXCR run on the reads, TCRdb lists one record per CDR3 protein. This repertoire shows about 310,000 distinct CDR3 sequences, roughly 25% found once; its top ten account for 13%. The TCR sequence derives from a human donor in good health (CMV status not recorded). Some clones in this sample may be carry-over from other donors' samples. The source material was cultured PBMCs, sampled from culture after CMV antigen stimulation. The chain has TRBV25-1 and TRBJ1-4, with D unclear. The CDR3 region is CASSEATPYEKLFF. The CDR3 bases are TGTGCCAGCAGTGAGGCGACGCCGTATGAAAAACTGTTTTTT.